This entry describes one T cell receptor beta chain. The antigen remains unidentified. This clone may be a read error of a much larger clone one base away. The sample comes from a study of T cells in Graves' hyperthyroidism and ophthalmopathy. Study overall: Before any treatment, at initial diagnosis, peripheral blood was collected.

Points from the study as a whole: The majority of expanded thyroid clonotypes above 0.001 also appeared in blood.

Amplified regions were TCR beta CDR3 sequences from RNA transcripts. Primed by the HTBI set, a first-round RT-PCR was run on the TCR CDR3. TCRdb itself ran the multiplex PCR reads through MiXCR, one entry per CDR3 protein. The sample carries 700,000 or so distinct CDR3 sequences, 15% to 20% recorded once. The CDR3 totals 12 residues. Trimming left V 4 bases short and J 0 bases short, with 5 bases between. The germline V gene encodes CDR1 GTSNPN and CDR2 SVGIG (reference sequence). It was over 9.5 ml of fresh peripheral blood that supplied the PBMCs. This chain uses TRBV30 with TRBJ2-3, with D unresolved. The receptor's source is a man aged 18 to 30 with Graves' hyperthyroidism. Sequencing was done on a sample of blood. The CDR3 loop is CAWTVSTDTQYF. The CDR3 DNA reads TGTGCCTGGACAGTTAGCACAGATACGCAGTATTTT.